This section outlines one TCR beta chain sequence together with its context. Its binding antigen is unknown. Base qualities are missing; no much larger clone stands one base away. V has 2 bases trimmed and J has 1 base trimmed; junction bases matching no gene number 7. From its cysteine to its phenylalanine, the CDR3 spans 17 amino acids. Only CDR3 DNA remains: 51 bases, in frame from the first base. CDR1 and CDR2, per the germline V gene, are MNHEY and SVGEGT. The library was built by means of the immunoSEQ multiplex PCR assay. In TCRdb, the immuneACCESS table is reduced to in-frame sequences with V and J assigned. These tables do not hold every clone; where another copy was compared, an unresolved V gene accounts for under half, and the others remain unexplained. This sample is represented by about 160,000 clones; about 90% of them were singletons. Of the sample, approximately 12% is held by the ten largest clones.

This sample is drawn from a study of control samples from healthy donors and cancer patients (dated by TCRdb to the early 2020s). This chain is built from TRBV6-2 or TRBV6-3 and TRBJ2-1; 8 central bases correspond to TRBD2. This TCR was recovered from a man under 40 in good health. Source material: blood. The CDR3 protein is CASSYVREDQSYNEQFF. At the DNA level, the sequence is TGTGCCAGCAGTTACGTGCGGGAGGACCAGTCCTACAATGAGCAGTTCTTC.